Shown below are 23 T cell receptor beta chains from a single sample sequenced in a study of T cell repertoires in cytomegalovirus infection. MiXCR was run by TCRdb on the reads, yielding one entry per CDR3 protein. This sample has around 180,000 distinct CDR3 sequences, with 28% found just once. Sample: PBMCs. The receptors here all came from a human donor in good health (CMV status not recorded). Some clones in this sample may be carry-over from other donors' samples.

This sequence joins TRBV19 and TRBJ2-1; perhaps TRBD2 as D (5 bases). CDR1 LNHDA and CDR2 SQIVND come from the germline V gene (reference sequence). The CDR3 contains 14 residues. The germline V and J ends were trimmed by 3 bases and 7 bases, with 13 bases remaining between them. The CDR3 loop reads CASSISSRGNEQFF. The DNA for the CDR3 is TGTGCCAGTAGTATCTCAAGTCGAGGGAATGAGCAGTTCTTC.

The sample holds a few counts of this clonotype. V usage is TRBV9 and J usage is TRBJ1-1, with a tentative D call TRBD1 (6 bases). Germline V CDR1 and CDR2: SGDLS, YYNGEE. Trimming left V 0 bases short and J 4 bases short, with 10 bases between. This CDR3 region has 14 residues. The chain's CDR3 is CASSVVEGGTEAFF. The CDR3 DNA follows: TGTGCCAGCAGCGTAGTTGAAGGGGGCACTGAAGCTTTCTTT. Variable domain in full (rest from reference TRBV9 and TRBJ1-1): DSGVTQTPKHLITATGQRVTLRCSPRSGDLSVYWYQQSLDQGLQFLIQYYNGEERAKGNILERFSAQQFPDLHSELNLSSLELGDSALYFCASSVVEGGTEAFFGQGTRLTVV.

J is TRBJ1-1 and V is TRBV19; no clear D. Germline lookup yields CDR1 LNHDA and CDR2 SQIVND (reference sequence). V was shortened by 7 bases and J by 0 bases, with 9 bases between the two germline ends. The CDR3 length is 13 residues. CDR3 nucleotide sequence: TGTGCCAGTACGCCTCCGGTGAACACTGAAGCTTTCTTT. It yields the protein CASTPPVNTEAFF.

The rearrangement uses TRBV7-8 and TRBJ1-1, with 7 bases lining up with TRBD1. After removal of 6 bases from V and 1 base from J, the junction contained 8 bases not matched to a gene. From germline, CDR1 is SGHVS and CDR2 FQNEAQ. There are 15 residues in the CDR3. The chain's CDR3 is CASSRMGQKNTEAFF. Here the CDR3 DNA reads TGTGCCAGCAGTCGTATGGGACAGAAGAACACTGAAGCTTTCTTT. The variable domain in full, with the rest retrieved from reference TRBV7-8 and TRBJ1-1, is GAGVSQSPRYKVAKRGQDVALRCDPISGHVSLFWYQQALGQGPEFLTYFQNEAQLDKSGLPSDRFFAERPEGSVSTLKIQRTQQEDSAVYLCASSRMGQKNTEAFFGQGTRLTVV.

This clonotype was counted at least ten times. The V gene is TRBV4-3, the J gene TRBJ1-1, with D maybe TRBD1 (6 bases). From germline, CDR1 is LGHNA and CDR2 YSLEER. With 4 bases removed from V and 1 base from J, the gap between germline ends came to 10 bases. The CDR3 loop spans 14 amino acids. In DNA form, the CDR3 reads TGCGCCAGCAGCCGAGAGGGGGGGAACACTGAAGCTTTCTTT. Its translation: CASSREGGNTEAFF.

This clonotype showed up just a few times. The V and J genes are TRBV12-3 or TRBV12-4 and TRBJ1-1; maybe TRBD1 (6 bases). The germline V and J ends were trimmed by 4 bases and 0 bases, with 15 bases remaining between them. This CDR3 region has 16 residues. The CDR3 sequence: CASSSYRTAMNTEAFF. CDR3 sequence (DNA): TGTGCCAGCAGTTCCTATCGGACAGCAATGAACACTGAAGCTTTCTTT.

This clonotype showed up many times. The chain is built from TRBV20-1 and TRBJ2-5, with D tentatively TRBD1 (5 bases). CDR3 size: 14 residues. The germline V gene has CDR1 DFQATT and CDR2 SNEGSKA (reference sequence). V dropped 0 bases and J dropped 2 bases, with 10 bases sitting between them. CDR3 region: CSARDIGAQETQYF. The CDR3 nucleotides read TGCAGTGCTAGAGATATAGGGGCACAAGAGACCCAGTACTTC.

The table lists this clonotype with a few counts. The genes are TRBV14 and TRBJ1-1; possible D gene TRBD1, 6 bases. This CDR3 region has 13 residues. V gave up 1 base and J gave up 5 bases, with 8 bases separating them. Germline V gene sequence: CDR1 SGHDN, CDR2 FVKESK. Here the CDR3 DNA reads TGTGCCAGCAGCCAAGGTCAGGGGACTGAAGCTTTCTTT. It specifies CASSQGQGTEAFF.

This chain joins TRBV19 and TRBJ1-1; a possible D gene is TRBD1 (5 bases). CDR1 is LNHDA and CDR2 is SQIVND in the germline V gene (reference sequence). The length of the CDR3 is 13 residues. Between the trimmed V and J ends, which lost 3 bases and 3 bases, there was a span of 8 bases. The CDR3 DNA is TGTGCCAGTAGTATGGGCAGGGACACTGAAGCTTTCTTT. This sequence encodes CASSMGRDTEAFF.

The genes are TRBV29-1 and TRBJ2-2, with 8 positions matching TRBD2. The CDR3 has 15 amino acids. The V gene's germline CDR1 is SQVTM and CDR2 ANQGSEA. V gave up 7 bases and J gave up 6 bases; unmatched junction bases: 13. The CDR3 here is CSARPGGGRSGELFF. CDR3 DNA sequence: TGCAGCGCCCGCCCGGGGGGGGGACGGTCCGGGGAGCTGTTTTTT.

This clonotype occurred many times. The rearrangement links TRBV7-8 to TRBJ2-7; D gene unclear. The CDR3 has 15 amino acids. Germline CDR1 and CDR2: SGHVS and FQNEAQ. V dropped 0 bases and J dropped 3 bases, with 12 bases sitting between them. The CDR3 region is CASSLAQSGIYEQYF. The CDR3, as DNA: TGTGCCAGCAGCTTAGCGCAGAGTGGGATCTACGAGCAGTACTTC.

In this sample, this clonotype turned up many times. CDR3 sequence: CASSPVTGGYEQYF. The CDR3 coding sequence is TGTGCCAGCAGCCCTGTCACAGGGGGCTACGAGCAGTACTTC. The chain couples TRBV7-8 to TRBJ2-7, with TRBD1 identical over 8 bases. The CDR3 contains 14 residues. The germline CDR1 and CDR2 sequences are SGHVS and FQNEAQ. V gave up 5 bases and J gave up 3 bases; unmatched junction bases: 6.

The chain links TRBV5-1 to TRBJ1-1; possibly TRBD1 for D (5 bases). Germline CDR1 SGHRS, CDR2 YFSETQ. The CDR3 spans 14 residues. V gave up 4 bases and J gave up 4 bases, with 14 bases separating them. This CDR3 reads CASSPYEQGTEAFF. As DNA, the CDR3 is TGCGCCAGCAGCCCGTACGAGCAGGGCACTGAAGCTTTCTTT.

The chain combines TRBV12-3 or TRBV12-4 with TRBJ2-5; D gene uncertain. V gave up 5 bases and J gave up 4 bases, with 11 bases separating them. The CDR3 length is 13 residues. CDR3 loop: CASSVNPGETQYF. Here the CDR3 DNA reads TGTGCCAGCAGTGTAAACCCGGGAGAGACCCAGTACTTC.

The V and J genes are TRBV2 and TRBJ1-1; D not resolved. Germline values: CDR1 SNHLY, CDR2 FYNNEI. The V end was cut by 9 bases, the J end by 1 base, with 9 bases between. The CDR3 runs to 12 residues. The CDR3 loop is CARLQENTEAFF. Here the CDR3 DNA reads TGTGCCAGACTCCAGGAGAACACTGAAGCTTTCTTT.

This clonotype was counted many times. V is TRBV7-2 and J is TRBJ1-6; D is ambiguous. Germline V gene lookup returns CDR1 SGHTA and CDR2 FQGNSA. This CDR3 is 14 amino acids long. V was pared by 0 bases and J by 7 bases, with 7 bases between. CDR3 bases: TGTGCCAGCAGCTTAGCGGGGTTCAATTCACCCCTCCACTTT. It translates to CASSLAGFNSPLHF.

This clonotype was counted only a few times. The chain is built from TRBV2 and TRBJ1-2; maybe TRBD1 (6 bases). The CDR3 is 14 amino acids. V shed 3 bases and J shed 2 bases, with 10 bases lying between them. Looked up from germline, CDR1 is SNHLY and CDR2 is FYNNEI. The CDR3 bases are TGTGCCAGCAGTGAGGGGGGCCTCAACTATGGCTACACCTTC. Its translation is CASSEGGLNYGYTF. Full variable domain (remainder filled in from reference TRBV2 and TRBJ1-2): EPEVTQTPSHQVTQMGQEVILRCVPISNHLYFYWYRQILGQKVEFLVSFYNNEISEKSEIFDDQFSVERPDGSNFTLKIRSTKLEDSAMYFCASSEGGLNYGYTFGSGTRLTVV.

V usage is TRBV12-3 or TRBV12-4 and J usage is TRBJ1-6, with 7 bases identical to TRBD1. The CDR3 consists of 15 residues. The J segment lost 7 bases and the V segment lost 6 bases, leaving 9 bases of the junction unmatched. CDR3 region: CASSQGTVGNSPLHF. The CDR3 DNA reads as TGTGCCAGCAGCCAAGGGACAGTGGGGAATTCACCCCTCCACTTT.

This clonotype was observed many times. V gene TRBV7-2 combines with J gene TRBJ2-3; D gene uncertain. Germline CDR1 is SGHTA and CDR2 is FQGNSA. The CDR3 is 15 amino acids. Trimming cost V 3 bases and J 6 bases, with 16 bases left between them. The CDR3 is CASSLDATFSDTQYF. In DNA, the CDR3 is TGTGCCAGCAGCTTGGACGCCACATTCTCGGATACGCAGTATTTT.

This clonotype was counted a few times. The rearrangement uses TRBV4-3 and TRBJ2-3; no clear D. The CDR3 runs 18 residues. V was trimmed by 0 bases and J by 4 bases, leaving 20 bases between them. CDR1 is LGHNA and CDR2 is YSLEER in the germline V gene. The CDR3 spells CASSQDYAATTPPDTQYF. The CDR3 region has the DNA TGCGCCAGCAGCCAAGATTACGCGGCAACCACTCCCCCAGATACGCAGTATTTT.

The CDR3 sequence: CASSFKRGEETQYF. DNA of the CDR3: TGTGCCAGCAGCTTCAAGCGGGGGGAAGAGACCCAGTACTTC. The chain employs TRBV5-4 and TRBJ2-5; 9 nucleotides line up with TRBD2. With 2 bases clipped from V and 3 bases from J, the junction kept 2 bases outside the gene matches. CDR1 SGHNT and CDR2 YYREEE come from the germline V gene (reference sequence). The CDR3 length is 14 residues. Variable domain in full (rest from reference TRBV5-4 and TRBJ2-5): ETGVTQSPTHLIKTRGQQVTLRCSSQSGHNTVSWYQQALGQGPQFIFQYYREEENGRGNFPPRFSGLQFPNYSSELNVNALELDDSALYLCASSFKRGEETQYFGPGTRLLVL.

This clonotype was found a few times. This chain connects TRBV5-1 to TRBJ2-1; D is ambiguous. Germline-derived CDR1 and CDR2 are SGHRS and YFSETQ. Trimming left V 4 bases short and J 4 bases short, with 15 bases between. The length of the CDR3 is 15 residues. The CDR3 DNA sequence: TGCGCCAGCAGCCCCCCGGCGGATTCGTACAATGAGCAGTTCTTC. This codes for CASSPPADSYNEQFF. The full variable domain, with the rest looked up from reference TRBV5-1 and TRBJ2-1, is KAGVTQTPRYLIKTRGQQVTLSCSPISGHRSVSWYQQTPGQGLQFLFEYFSETQRNKGNFPGRFSGRQFSNSRSEMNVSTLELGDSALYLCASSPPADSYNEQFFGPGTRLTVL.

This clonotype occurred a few times. The chain links TRBV12-3 or TRBV12-4 to TRBJ1-5; D unresolved. Trimming removed 1 base from V and 4 bases from J, with 11 bases in between. CDR3 length: 15 amino acids. CDR3 sequence: CASSLGPPPNQPQHF. CDR3 nucleotides: TGTGCCAGCAGTTTAGGGCCGCCCCCTAATCAGCCCCAGCATTTT.